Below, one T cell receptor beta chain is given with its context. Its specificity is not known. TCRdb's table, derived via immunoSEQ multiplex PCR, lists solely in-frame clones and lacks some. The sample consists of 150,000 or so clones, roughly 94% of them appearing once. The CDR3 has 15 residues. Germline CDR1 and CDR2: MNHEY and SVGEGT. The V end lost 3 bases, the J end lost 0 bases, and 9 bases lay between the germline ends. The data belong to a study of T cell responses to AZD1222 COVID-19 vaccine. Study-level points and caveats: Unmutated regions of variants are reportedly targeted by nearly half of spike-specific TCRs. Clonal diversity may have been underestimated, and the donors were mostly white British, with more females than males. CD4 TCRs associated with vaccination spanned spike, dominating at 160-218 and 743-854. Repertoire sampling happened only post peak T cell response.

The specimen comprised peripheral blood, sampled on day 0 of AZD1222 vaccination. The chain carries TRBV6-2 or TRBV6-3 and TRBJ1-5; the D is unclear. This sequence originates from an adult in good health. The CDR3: CASSYIAGSNQPQHF. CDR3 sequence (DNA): TGTGCCAGCAGTTATATCGCCGGTAGCAATCAGCCCCAGCATTTT.